Sequencing of this T cell receptor beta chain was carried out in a study of T cells in Graves' hyperthyroidism and ophthalmopathy (dated by TCRdb to about 2019). For context, the study as a whole: Peripheral blood samples were taken at the time of initial diagnosis, prior to any treatment. After sampling, hyperthyroidism patients received methimazole starting at 30 mg daily, and ophthalmopathy patients received high-dose intravenous methylprednisolone. To identify distinguishing TCR V-J signatures, a discovery cohort of around 100 patients was used, comprising 43 with Graves' ophthalmopathy and some 60 with stable Graves' hyperthyroidism. The paper reports TCR Vbeta CDR3 sequencing of some 140 peripheral blood samples: fewer than 50 ophthalmopathy, around 80 hyperthyroidism and around 17 progressor patients. The 95 to 100 discovery patients were randomly divided into training and test sets at a 7:3 ratio. In six Graves' hyperthyroidism patients, the study also compared T-cell repertoires from thyroid tissue with T-cell repertoires from blood. An independent validation cohort of under 20 hyperthyroidism patients and 17 patients who later progressed to ophthalmopathy tested prospective prediction of ophthalmopathy.

The germline V gene sets CDR1 to SGHRS and CDR2 to YFSETQ. From its cysteine to its phenylalanine, the CDR3 spans 13 amino acids. The kept DNA is CDR3 alone, 39 bases in frame from the first base. Points on this clonotype: No cognate antigen has been identified for it. One end of the junction varies from germline; a read error may be responsible.

Results the study describes overall, beyond this receptor: Most expanded thyroid clonotypes (frequency above 0.001) were also detected in blood, suggesting blood repertoires may reflect thyroid immune responses. A 13 V-J signature model separated ophthalmopathy from stable hyperthyroidism, with about 90% sensitivity and 81.08% specificity in cross-validation and 80%/75% in testing. Sample size was not statistically predetermined, and investigators were not blinded to group allocation. In validation, the model predicted progression to ophthalmopathy a median of roughly 6.2 months before onset, with over 60% sensitivity and roughly 77% specificity.

Amplification of TCR beta CDR3 regions was carried out from RNA transcripts. The first round of RT-PCR for the TCR CDR3 was performed with the HTBI primer set and the Qiagen OneStep RT-PCR kit. Libraries were constructed in a second round of multiplex PCR, after which size selection and purification were performed. The libraries were sequenced on an Illumina HiSeq2000 using paired-end 100 bp reads. The paper's processing steps were these. SOAPnuke was used to process the raw data, with reads discarded if the reads contained adapters or uncalled bases, had a mean Phred below 15, or lacked an exact constant-primer or identifier match. High-quality paired reads were merged with COPE v1.2.5, and unique nucleotide sequences were defined as clonotypes. Clonotypes were aligned to IMGT TRBV, TRBD and TRBJ reference segments using MiTCR v1.1. Only V-J combinations with frequency above 0.0001, covering 99% to 99.2% of repertoires, were analysed. A TCS score was defined as the ratio of F50 (clonal expansion) to E x V (chaos), with BLOSUM62-based TCRdist applied between CDR3 peptides within each V-J. Welch's t-statistics and random forest reduced just over 500 V-J features to some 14, which were used in a naive Bayes classifier (R e1071). TCRdb applied fastp at Q25 and MiXCR to the public reads, then kept only in-frame beta chains. Each entry is one CDR3 protein sequence, shown with its most common DNA and genes. TCRdb assigned the V and J calls; the authors' analysis was not used. Within this sample are 250,000 or so distinct CDR3 sequences, with roughly 15% of them counted one time only. The ten largest clones add up to 30% of the sample.

Hyperthyroidism patients were newly diagnosed, had a disease duration of under 2 months, and were aged 18 to 65 years. The study excluded patients with uncontrolled infections, other autoimmune diseases, pregnancy or lactation. Diagnoses were established on the basis of clinical symptoms, serum thyroxine and TRAb, thyroid ultrasound, and orbital computed tomography. Blood from progressor patients was drawn when they were first diagnosed with hyperthyroidism, before any ophthalmopathy symptoms appeared. Ficoll-Paque density gradient centrifugation was used to isolate PBMCs from approximately 10 ml of fresh peripheral blood. Progressor patients were defined as those initially diagnosed with Graves' hyperthyroidism in whom ophthalmopathy developed during follow-up. Trizol reagent was used to extract total RNA, and RNA quality was then checked on an Agilent 2100 Bioanalyzer.

Recombination joined TRBV5-1 with TRBJ1-1; the D gene identity is not certain. Sample: blood. This receptor was taken from a woman between 50 and 59 years old with Graves' hyperthyroidism that later progressed to Graves' ophthalmopathy. The DNA reads as follows: TGCGCCAGCAGCTCGTGGGATTACACCGAAGCTTTCTTT. Its protein is CASSSWDYTEAFF.